Listed below are T cell receptor beta chains from one sample, sequenced in a study of T cell responses to AZD1222 COVID-19 vaccine. Assay: immunoSEQ multiplex PCR; the TCRdb copy retains only in-frame clones and omits some. The data show tens of thousands of clones, about 90% seen once. The source was peripheral blood, collected on day 0 of AZD1222 vaccination. Receptors originate from an adult in good health. The CDR3 runs from the conserved cysteine through the conserved F or W. D genes are given only for firm matches. Clone size is given for some rows only: seen once, a few or many times, or a class if the clone is expanded.

TRBJ2-1 TRBV5-1 - - TGCGCCAGCAGCCCTAAATATACTAGATCCCCCTACAATGAGCAGTTCTTC CASSPKYTRSPYNEQFF
TRBJ2-5 TRBV6-6 TRBD2 - TGTGCCAGCAGTCGTTTTTTTCACCTCGCTAGCGGGAAAGGACAAGAGACCCAGTACTTC CASSRFFHLASGKGQETQYF
TRBJ1-1 TRBV6-1 - - TGTGCCAGCAGTGAAAGGAGACTTAGAGGAGCTTTCTTT CASSERRLRGAFF
TRBJ2-5 TRBV6-2/TRBV6-3 - - TGTGCCAGCAGCAGCCCCCGGACCAAAGAGACCCAGTACTTC CASSSPRTKETQYF
TRBJ1-1 TRBV9 - - TGTGCCAGCAGCGTAGTAGGCCCCCAGCGGACTGAAGCTTTCTTT CASSVVGPQRTEAFF
TRBJ2-4 TRBV6-5 - - TGTGCCAGCAGAAGAACAGGGTTTGTAGGGTACTTC CASRRTGFVGYF
TRBJ2-1 TRBV2 - few TGTGCCAGCACGGGCACAAACCCTGGGAATGAGCAGTTCTTC CASTGTNPGNEQFF
TRBJ2-2 TRBV27 TRBD1 - TGTGCCAGCAGAAGACAGGGTTCCGGGGAGCTGTTTTTT CASRRQGSGELFF
TRBJ1-6 TRBV28 TRBD1 - TGTGCCAGCAGCCTCCGAGGGGGCTCACCCCTCCACTTT CASSLRGGSPLHF
TRBJ2-3 TRBV27 - - TGTGCCAGCAGTTTTCAATACGGGAGCAGAGATACGCAGTATTTT CASSFQYGSRDTQYF
TRBJ2-1 TRBV5-1 - - TGCGCCAGCAGCTTGGGGGCCTCCCTCTACAATGAGCAGTTCTTC CASSLGASLYNEQFF
TRBJ1-1 TRBV19 TRBD1 - TGTGCCAGTAAAGACAGGGCCGGCTCTGAAGCTTTCTTT CASKDRAGSEAFF
TRBJ1-6 TRBV28 - - TGTGCCAGCAGTACCCACAGGGATAGTTCACCCCTCCACTTT CASSTHRDSSPLHF
TRBJ2-7 TRBV10-3 TRBD1 - TGTGCCATCAGTTCCGGGACAGACTCCTACGAGCAGTACTTC CAISSGTDSYEQYF
TRBJ2-1 TRBV5-1 - - TGCGCCAGCAGCCTAGAAACTAGGGCACTCTACAATGAGCAGTTCTTC CASSLETRALYNEQFF
TRBJ2-7 TRBV2 TRBD1 - TGTGCCAGCAGGCGAGCCGGGACAGGCTACTACGAGCAGTACTTC CASRRAGTGYYEQYF
TRBJ2-5 TRBV11-1 TRBD1 - TGTGCCAGCAGCTTCCAGGGGGCGGGAGAGACCCAGTACTTC CASSFQGAGETQYF
TRBJ1-1 TRBV12-3/TRBV12-4 - - TGTGCCAGCAGTTCGGGACTGTTCACTGAAGCTTTCTTT CASSSGLFTEAFF